The following is a T cell receptor beta chain sequence with its context. Seattle-derived patients entered the study during active infection and were followed longitudinally. Authors' processing steps: Estimation of nucleated cell counts relied on the amplification of reference gene primers. Assay: immunoSEQ multiplex PCR; the TCRdb copy retains only in-frame clones and omits some. V and J calls and clone size are those listed in that table; D and trimming were worked out from the DNA. This sample carries under 200,000 clones, 85% to 90% of them seen once, and the ten largest clones take approximately 0.6%. This sample is part of a study of blood T cell repertoires in COVID-19. Study-level background: Some COVID-19 samples were acute and others convalescent; all came from the United States, Italy and Spain. The cDNA or gDNA used as material had been derived from T cells, B-cell-depleted T cells, or PBMCs.

The V gene end was trimmed by 1 base and the J gene end by 5 bases; junction bases not matched to a gene: 12. The CDR3 length is 17 residues. Germline V lookup: CDR1 LGHNA, CDR2 YSLEER. The chain couples TRBV4-3 to TRBJ2-3; 7 bases fit TRBD2. The sequence came from a man in his 60s with COVID-19, enrolled during active disease. Sample: peripheral blood. Written as DNA, the CDR3 is TGCGCCAGCAGCCAAGTAAGAAGCGGGAAATTTCAAGATACGCAGTATTTT. It codes for CASSQVRSGKFQDTQYF.